Each of the 12 T cell receptor beta chains below was sequenced from the same sample in a study of early T cells in non-severe SARS-CoV-2 infection. TCRdb fed the 5' RACE reads into MiXCR, producing one record per CDR3 protein. The sample consists of roughly 65,000 distinct CDR3 sequences, 9% to 15% of them appearing once. Source material: whole blood. The receptors stem from an adult who was a healthcare worker with PCR-confirmed SARS-CoV-2 infection or an uninfected control (not recorded which).

This clonotype showed up just once. V gene TRBV27 combines with J gene TRBJ1-3; 7 bases align to TRBD1. V lost 6 bases, J lost 2 bases, and 4 bases stayed unmatched. Germline loops: CDR1 MNHEY, CDR2 SMNVEV (reference sequence). The CDR3 is 14 amino acids. The CDR3 coding sequence is TGTGCCAGCAGAAGACAGGGCCCTGGAAACACCATATATTTT. It codes for CASRRQGPGNTIYF.

V gene TRBV7-9 combines with J gene TRBJ1-2; D gene unclear. This CDR3 contains 14 residues. Per the germline V gene, CDR1 is SEHNR and CDR2 is FQNEAQ (reference sequence). V dropped 2 bases and J dropped 8 bases, with 15 bases sitting between them. CDR3 amino acids: CASSLSGPGRGYTF. DNA of the CDR3: TGTGCCAGCAGCTTATCCGGGCCGGGCCGGGGCTACACCTTC.

There are a few counts of this clonotype. The chain links TRBV7-9 to TRBJ2-1; D remains ambiguous. CDR1 and CDR2 from the germline V gene are SEHNR and FQNEAQ (reference sequence). Trimming left V 2 bases short and J 10 bases short, with 6 bases between. This CDR3 region has 11 residues. Here the CDR3 reads CASSLLPEQFF. The CDR3 DNA reads TGTGCCAGCAGCTTACTCCCCGAGCAGTTCTTC.

The sample holds a few counts of this clonotype. This chain connects TRBV30 to TRBJ1-2; the match to TRBD1 covers 7 bases. The germline gives CDR1 GTSNPN, CDR2 SVGIG (reference sequence). The CDR3 runs 12 residues. The V gene end was trimmed by 4 bases and the J gene end by 2 bases; junction bases not matched to a gene: 1. CDR3 amino acids: CAWTGQNYGYTF. The CDR3 region has the DNA TGTGCCTGGACGGGACAGAACTATGGCTACACCTTC.

This clonotype was recorded only once. One base away lies a much larger clone, so this may be a sequencing read error. The chain combines TRBV7-2 with TRBJ2-3; D is unclear. Germline lookup yields CDR1 SGHTA and CDR2 FQGNSA. The CDR3 is 11 amino acids. The CDR3 nucleotides read TGTGTCAGCAGCCCCAAGGATACGCAGTATTTT. This sequence encodes CVSSPKDTQYF.

In its sample, this clonotype was seen a few times. The chain recombines TRBV6-1 with TRBJ1-2, with D uncertain. Germline values: CDR1 MNHNS, CDR2 SASEGT. V gave up 8 bases and J gave up 4 bases, with 14 bases separating them. The CDR3 totals 13 residues. The CDR3 sequence: CASASRGLYGYTF. The CDR3 bases are TGTGCCAGCGCTTCGCGTGGCCTCTATGGCTACACCTTC.

This rearrangement joins TRBV18 to TRBJ2-2; D is ambiguous. The germline V gene encodes CDR1 KGHSH and CDR2 LQKENI. This CDR3 has 14 residues. V was clipped by 8 bases and J by 0 bases, with 10 bases between them. The CDR3 nucleotides are TGTGCCAGCCAGTCTACAACGAACACCGGGGAGCTGTTTTTT. This gives the protein CASQSTTNTGELFF.

This clonotype turned up a few times. Written as DNA, the CDR3 is TGTGCCAGCCCCGGGGGTTCCGATGAGCAGTTCTTC. The encoded protein is CASPGGSDEQFF. The chain recombines TRBV11-2 with TRBJ2-1, with D possibly being TRBD2 (6 bases). The CDR3 consists of 12 residues. The germline V gene has CDR1 SGHAT and CDR2 FQNNGV. Between the trimmed V and J ends, which lost 8 bases and 8 bases, there was a span of 13 bases.

This clonotype was counted only a few times. The genes are TRBV9 and TRBJ2-2, with a weak D call TRBD1 (5 bases). V lost 0 bases, J lost 6 bases, and 12 bases lay in between. Germline CDR1 is SGDLS and CDR2 is YYNGEE. The CDR3 sequence is 15 residues long. The CDR3 DNA reads TGTGCCAGCAGCGTAGAAGGCAGGGCTGCCGGGGAGCTGTTTTTT. Amino acids: CASSVEGRAAGELFF.

About this clonotype: At one boundary the junction diverges from the germline segment, which might be a read error. The V call is TRBV7-6, the J call TRBJ2-3, with D possibly TRBD2 on 7 matching bases. This CDR3 comprises 15 residues. Germline loops: CDR1 SGHVS, CDR2 FNYEAQ. CDR3 coding DNA: TGTGCCAGCAGCTTGGGGGGCGGGAGCACAGTTACGCAGTATTTT. Its translation is CASSLGGGSTVTQYF.

This clonotype has only a few counts. This chain uses TRBV9 with TRBJ2-5; the match to TRBD1 covers 7 bases. The CDR3 is 14 residues long. J gave up 3 bases and V 0 bases, and 2 bases lay outside the gene matches. Per germline, CDR1 SGDLS and CDR2 YYNGEE. CDR3 nucleotide sequence: TGTGCCAGCAGCGTAGCCGGGACAGAAGAGACCCAGTACTTC. It encodes CASSVAGTEETQYF.

This clonotype was observed a handful of times. This chain links TRBV20-1 with TRBJ1-4; D remains ambiguous. Trimming stripped 4 bases from V and 12 bases from J, with 9 bases between. Germline CDR1 DFQATT, CDR2 SNEGSKA (reference sequence). The CDR3 consists of 10 residues. CDR3 protein: CSAKDVELFF. CDR3 in DNA: TGCAGTGCTAAGGACGTGGAACTGTTTTTT.